The clone carrying this TCR beta chain occurred a few times. Isolated per sample were at least 6 million PBMCs. Extracted total RNA amounted to at least 6 micrograms for each sample. It was with a sample-barcoded 5' primer and a J-beta primer mix that a second PCR of roughly 7 to 12 cycles was run. The template-switch adaptor, which had 12 random nucleotides, put a tag on each cDNA molecule. TCRdb redid the calling of the 5' RACE reads with MiXCR, one entry per CDR3 protein. Of 1.5 million to 1.8 million distinct CDR3 sequences in the sample, 42% were seen once. Trimming removed 7 bases from V and 4 bases from J; junction bases left unmatched: 8. The CDR3 extends over 15 amino acids. Germline V gene sequence: CDR1 MNHEY, CDR2 SVGAGI. This specimen comes from a study of blood T cells in healthy people across ages.

This receptor was obtained from a woman aged 18-29 years in good health. Input material: blood. This chain connects TRBV6-5 to TRBJ2-1, with 9 bases aligning to TRBD1. The chain's CDR3 is CASKLDRGPYNEQFF. DNA of the CDR3: TGTGCCAGCAAGCTGGACAGGGGCCCTTACAATGAGCAGTTCTTC.